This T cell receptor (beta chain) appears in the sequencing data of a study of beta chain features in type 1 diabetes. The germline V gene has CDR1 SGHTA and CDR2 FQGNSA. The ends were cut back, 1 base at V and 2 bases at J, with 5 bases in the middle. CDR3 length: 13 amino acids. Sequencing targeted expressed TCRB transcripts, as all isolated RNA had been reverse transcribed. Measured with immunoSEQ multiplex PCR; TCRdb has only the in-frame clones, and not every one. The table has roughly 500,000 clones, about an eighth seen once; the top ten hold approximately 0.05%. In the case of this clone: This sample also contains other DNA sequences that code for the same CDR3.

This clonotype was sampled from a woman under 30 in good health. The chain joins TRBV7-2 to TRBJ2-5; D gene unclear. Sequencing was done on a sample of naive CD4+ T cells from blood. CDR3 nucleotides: TGTGCCAGCAGCTTAGACGGGCAAGAGACCCAGTACTTC. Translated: CASSLDGQETQYF.